Below, 20 T cell receptor beta chains from the same sample are listed, as sequenced in a study of cytomegalovirus exposure and HLA in healthy donors. Use of 60 Vbeta and 13 Jbeta primers characterized the PCR. Sequenced by immunoSEQ multiplex PCR; TCRdb stores in-frame clones only, minus some. The table lists some 110,000 clones, around 82% of them singletons, with about 1.6% in the top ten. The sequencing sample was made of PBMCs. These TCRs come from a man in his fifties in good health and CMV-seronegative.

For this clone: Germline and junction disagree at one end, which may indicate a read error. Other nucleotide sequences in the sample specify the same CDR3. The rearrangement uses TRBV28 and TRBJ1-2; a weak D match, TRBD1 (5 bases). The CDR3 totals 12 residues. Germline CDR1 is MDHEN and CDR2 is SYDVKM. CDR3 in amino acids: CASQQANYGYTF. CDR3 coding DNA: TGTGCCAGCCAACAGGCCAACTACGGCTACACCTTC.

Note on this clone: A junction boundary mismatches the germline segment, possibly from a read error. J is TRBJ1-6 and V is TRBV19, with 7 bases fitting TRBD1. CDR3 length equals 16 residues. Germline CDR1 reads LNHDA; CDR2 reads SQIVND (reference sequence). Here the CDR3 DNA reads TGTGTCAGTAGTATGGCGGAGGGGGCCCTTAATTCACCCCTCCACTTT. Translated: CVSSMAEGALNSPLHF.

The rearrangement uses TRBV11-2 and TRBJ2-3; TRBD2 matches 11 bases. Trimming cost V 5 bases and J 2 bases; bases outside gene matches: 6. The CDR3 has 16 residues. The germline V gene has CDR1 SGHAT and CDR2 FQNNGV. For the CDR3, the DNA is TGTGCCAGCAGCCACGGGACTAGCGGTTACACAGATACGCAGTATTTT. Translated, it gives CASSHGTSGYTDTQYF.

This chain uses TRBV14 with TRBJ1-4, with a weak D call TRBD1 (5 bases). CDR3 length: 14 amino acids. V lost 4 bases and J 7 bases, leaving 13 bases between the germline ends. The germline V gene has CDR1 SGHDN and CDR2 FVKESK. The CDR3 sequence: CASSPRGRGEKLFF. Written as DNA, the CDR3 is TGTGCCAGCAGCCCCAGAGGGAGGGGTGAAAAACTGTTTTTT.

The genes are TRBV29-1 and TRBJ2-3; D is perhaps TRBD2 (5 bases). The CDR3 consists of 13 residues. Trimming removed 4 bases at V and 6 bases at J, with 14 bases between. Germline V gene lookup returns CDR1 SQVTM and CDR2 ANQGSEA. The CDR3 sequence: CSVVTNGGDTQYF. The DNA for the CDR3 is TGCAGCGTTGTGACTAACGGTGGGGATACGCAGTATTTT.

The DNA for the CDR3 is TGTGCCAGCAGGGCCCCTAGTACCACAGATACGCAGTATTTT. The encoded protein is CASRAPSTTDTQYF. This chain links TRBV2 with TRBJ2-3, with D unresolved. This CDR3 has 14 amino acids. The V end lost 6 bases, the J end lost 2 bases, and 12 bases lay between the germline ends. Germline CDR1 and CDR2: SNHLY and FYNNEI.

This chain joins TRBV2 and TRBJ1-3, with D maybe TRBD1 (6 bases). Trimming pared 11 bases from V and 0 bases from J, leaving 11 bases between. The CDR3 extends over 13 amino acids. Germline V gene data show CDR1 as SNHLY and CDR2 as FYNNEI. CDR3 sequence: CAVRGSSGNTIYF. The CDR3 region has the DNA TGTGCCGTAAGGGGGTCCTCTGGAAACACCATATATTTT.

CDR3 nucleotides: TGTGCCAGCAGCCCCCTGGTAGGGGCTAGATCTAGCACAGATACGCAGTATTTT. It encodes CASSPLVGARSSTDTQYF. This chain connects TRBV14 to TRBJ2-3, with D maybe TRBD1 (5 bases). The V gene lost 4 bases and the J gene lost 0 bases, with 20 bases spanning the gap. This CDR3 comprises 18 residues. Germline V lookup: CDR1 SGHDN, CDR2 FVKESK.

This clone was picked up one time. This sequence joins TRBV19 and TRBJ1-5, with TRBD1 matching over 9 bases. Germline V gene lookup returns CDR1 LNHDA and CDR2 SQIVND (reference sequence). The V segment lost 9 bases and the J segment 7 bases; nucleotides outside the gene matches: 7. The CDR3 spans 13 residues. The CDR3 DNA reads as TGTGCCAGCACCTGGACAGGGGCGCAGCCCCAGCATTTT. This sequence encodes CASTWTGAQPQHF.

This sequence joins TRBV5-1 and TRBJ2-1; TRBD1 agrees at 10 bases. CDR3 length: 15 residues. Germline CDR1 is SGHRS and CDR2 is YFSETQ. With 4 bases clipped from V and 2 bases from J, the junction kept 3 bases outside the gene matches. For the CDR3, the DNA is TGCGCCAGCAGCATCGGACAGGGGGCCTACAATGAGCAGTTCTTC. It translates to CASSIGQGAYNEQFF. Combining the CDR3 with reference TRBV5-1 and TRBJ2-1 gives the whole variable domain KAGVTQTPRYLIKTRGQQVTLSCSPISGHRSVSWYQQTPGQGLQFLFEYFSETQRNKGNFPGRFSGRQFSNSRSEMNVSTLELGDSALYLCASSIGQGAYNEQFFGPGTRLTVL.

This clone came up once. The V call is TRBV4-2, the J call TRBJ2-4; TRBD1 agrees at 7 bases. V lost 0 bases and J lost 4; bases outside the gene matches: 3. Looked up from germline, CDR1 is LGHNA and CDR2 is YNFKEQ. The CDR3 contains 15 residues. The CDR3 region is CASSQDRQGKNIQYF. The CDR3 coding sequence is TGTGCCAGCAGCCAAGATCGACAGGGTAAAAACATTCAGTACTTC.

The chain has TRBV28 and TRBJ1-5; 7 bases map to TRBD1. The V gene's germline CDR1 is MDHEN and CDR2 SYDVKM. The CDR3 runs to 15 residues. J lost 1 base, V lost 5 bases, and 5 bases had no gene match. The CDR3 nucleotides read TGTGCCAGCAGTCCCGGGACAGCGAGCAATCAGCCCCAGCATTTT. Translating it yields CASSPGTASNQPQHF.

The CDR3 here is CASTDGGRILGAGANVLTF. CDR3 bases: TGTGCCAGTACTGATGGAGGGCGAATATTGGGGGCTGGGGCCAACGTCCTGACTTTC. V gene TRBV19 combines with J gene TRBJ2-6; maybe TRBD2 (6 bases). The CDR3 consists of 19 residues. Deletions cut 7 bases from V and 2 bases from J, with 24 bases between. Germline V gene sequence: CDR1 LNHDA, CDR2 SQIVND (reference sequence).

The chain has TRBV5-1 and TRBJ1-1, with 8 bases identical to TRBD1. Looked up from germline, CDR1 is SGHRS and CDR2 is YFSETQ. After removal of 4 bases from V and 9 bases from J, the junction contained 8 bases not matched to a gene. The CDR3 totals 13 residues. The CDR3: CASSQGQGSKAFF. CDR3 DNA: TGCGCCAGCAGCCAAGGACAGGGTTCAAAAGCTTTCTTT.

This chain connects TRBV4-3 to TRBJ2-2; the D gene is possibly TRBD1 (6 bases). Germline V gives CDR1 LGHNA, CDR2 YSLEER. V was cut by 0 bases and J by 6 bases, with 14 bases left in between. CDR3 length: 16 residues. DNA of the CDR3: TGCGCCAGCAGCCAAGACCCAGGGGAGAGGGCCGGGGAGCTGTTTTTT. Its protein is CASSQDPGERAGELFF.

Remarks on this clone: Compared with germline, one end of the junction differs, possibly owing to a read error. The V call is TRBV7-9, the J call TRBJ2-2; TRBD1 might be the D (6 bases). The CDR3 spans 15 residues. Looked up from germline, CDR1 is SEHNR and CDR2 is FQNEAQ (reference sequence). CDR3 in DNA: TGTTCCAGCCAGAGACTCAGGGGCAACACCGGGGAGCTGTTTTTT. Amino acid sequence: CSSQRLRGNTGELFF.

This clone was observed a few times. The chain has TRBV7-9 and TRBJ2-3; D gene unclear. V shed 4 bases and J shed 1 base, with 18 bases lying between them. The CDR3 extends over 17 amino acids. Germline V gene sequence: CDR1 SEHNR, CDR2 FQNEAQ (reference sequence). This chain's CDR3 is CASSSPPALPGTDTQYF. CDR3 in DNA: TGTGCCAGCAGCTCTCCCCCTGCACTACCGGGCACAGATACGCAGTATTTT.

The V call is TRBV5-1, the J call TRBJ2-2; D gene uncertain. The V end was cut by 0 bases, the J end by 0 bases, with 3 bases between. Germline-derived CDR1 and CDR2 are SGHRS and YFSETQ. CDR3 length equals 14 residues. The chain's CDR3 is CASSLEPNTGELFF. The DNA of the CDR3 is TGCGCCAGCAGCTTGGAGCCGAACACCGGGGAGCTGTTTTTT. The variable domain in full, completed from reference TRBV5-1 and TRBJ2-2, reads KAGVTQTPRYLIKTRGQQVTLSCSPISGHRSVSWYQQTPGQGLQFLFEYFSETQRNKGNFPGRFSGRQFSNSRSEMNVSTLELGDSALYLCASSLEPNTGELFFGEGSRLTVL.

The genes are TRBV9 and TRBJ2-5; the D is unclear. V lost 3 bases to trimming and J lost 4 bases, with 10 bases between them. Germline V gene data show CDR1 as SGDLS and CDR2 as YYNGEE. This CDR3 contains 13 residues. CDR3 DNA sequence: TGTGCCAGCAGCGGAACAGCTATAGAGACCCAGTACTTC. Its translation: CASSGTAIETQYF. Supplemented by reference TRBV9 and TRBJ2-5, the full variable domain reads DSGVTQTPKHLITATGQRVTLRCSPRSGDLSVYWYQQSLDQGLQFLIQYYNGEERAKGNILERFSAQQFPDLHSELNLSSLELGDSALYFCASSGTAIETQYFGPGTRLLVL.

The CDR3 DNA reads as TGCGCCAGCAAGCCGGGAAGGGGGCCCACAGATACGCAGTATTTT. This translates into CASKPGRGPTDTQYF. The J gene is TRBJ2-3, the V gene TRBV5-1; 7 bases match TRBD1. V was pared by 6 bases and J by 2 bases, with 9 bases of the junction left unmatched. The CDR3 sequence is 15 residues long. CDR1 SGHRS and CDR2 YFSETQ come from the germline V gene.